What follows are 23 T cell receptor beta chains derived from one specimen sequenced in a study of T cells after yellow fever vaccination. TCRdb re-derived calls from the 5' RACE reads in MiXCR, one entry per CDR3 protein. Of about 350,000 distinct CDR3 sequences listed, roughly 8.6% are singletons. Sequences were derived from PBMCs, sampled roughly 46 days after the first yellow fever vaccination. These TCRs come from a man aged 18 to 29 who received the YFV17D yellow fever vaccine.

This clonotype was detected only a few times. This rearrangement joins TRBV4-3 to TRBJ1-2, with D uncertain. The length of the CDR3 is 15 residues. Germline V gene lookup returns CDR1 LGHNA and CDR2 YSLEER. Trimming shortened V by 0 bases and J by 4 bases, and 12 bases separated the two germline ends. CDR3 nucleotides: TGCGCCAGCAGCCAAGATCTGGTAACAGCCTATGGCTACACCTTC. Encoded protein: CASSQDLVTAYGYTF.

The V gene is TRBV18, the J gene TRBJ2-4; D remains unclear. The germline gives CDR1 KGHSH, CDR2 LQKENI. The CDR3 is 18 residues long. V dropped 2 bases and J dropped 3 bases, with 20 bases sitting between them. Here the CDR3 DNA reads TGTGCCAGCTCACCAAGTTTTGGCCTAAGGGATGGCAAAAACATTCAGTACTTC. Protein product: CASSPSFGLRDGKNIQYF.

This chain joins TRBV5-1 and TRBJ1-1; D unclear. In germline, CDR1 is SGHRS, CDR2 YFSETQ. CDR3 size: 12 residues. V lost 4 bases to trimming and J lost 4 bases, with 8 bases between them. The CDR3: CASSQAGTEAFF. In DNA, the CDR3 is TGCGCCAGCAGCCAAGCAGGCACTGAAGCTTTCTTT.

The chain recombines TRBV11-1 with TRBJ2-3; 15 nucleotides agree with TRBD2. The CDR3 is made up of 19 amino acids. The germline CDR1 and CDR2 sequences are SGHAT and FQDESV (reference sequence). The trim removed 4 bases at V and 0 bases at J, leaving 8 bases unmatched. The CDR3 region is CASSSSGTSGGKSTDTQYF. The CDR3 nucleotides read TGTGCCAGCAGCTCGTCCGGGACTAGCGGGGGGAAGAGCACAGATACGCAGTATTTT.

The V gene is TRBV19, the J gene TRBJ2-1; the D is unclear. Germline CDR1 and CDR2: LNHDA and SQIVND (reference sequence). V lost 7 bases and J 7 bases, leaving 11 bases between the germline ends. This CDR3 has 12 residues. In nucleotides, the CDR3 is TGTGCCAGTACCTCCAACTCAAATGAGCAGTTCTTC. It specifies CASTSNSNEQFF.

In its sample, this clonotype was seen a few times. J is TRBJ1-1 and V is TRBV6-6; the D is unclear. Germline V gives CDR1 MNHNY, CDR2 SVGAGI (reference sequence). V shed 3 bases and J shed 4 bases, with 9 bases lying between them. The CDR3 has 13 residues. CDR3 sequence reads: CASSYTSTTEAFF. In DNA form, the CDR3 reads TGTGCCAGCAGTTATACAAGTACCACTGAAGCTTTCTTT.

A few counts support this clonotype. V is TRBV12-3 or TRBV12-4 and J is TRBJ1-5; D remains ambiguous. The length of the CDR3 is 13 residues. V dropped 4 bases and J dropped 6 bases, with 10 bases sitting between them. The CDR3: CASSSVGRQPQHF. Written as DNA, the CDR3 is TGTGCCAGCAGTTCCGTCGGCCGTCAGCCCCAGCATTTT.

As to this clonotype: Because it lacks the conserved phenylalanine or tryptophan at the end, this CDR3 is likely a read error. The chain combines TRBV4-2 with TRBJ2-1, with unresolved D. CDR3 length equals 12 residues. V gave up 1 base and J gave up 10 bases, with 8 bases separating them. CDR1 and CDR2 (germline): LGHNA, YNFKEQ. The chain's CDR3 is CASSQAASEQFL. The CDR3 DNA sequence: TGTGCCAGCAGCCAAGCGGCGTCGGAGCAGTTCTTA.

A few counts support this clonotype. The gene calls are TRBV6-2 or TRBV6-3 and TRBJ2-6; 7 bases map to TRBD1. V shed 8 bases, J shed 0 bases, and the junction held 7 bases outside the gene matches. This CDR3 comprises 16 residues. Germline CDR1 reads MNHEY; CDR2 reads SVGEGT. The CDR3 region is CASGDSLYSGANVLTF. The CDR3 nucleotides are TGTGCCAGCGGGGACAGTTTATACTCTGGGGCCAACGTCCTGACTTTC.

This clonotype was detected many times. The V and J genes are TRBV12-3 or TRBV12-4 and TRBJ1-5; D may be TRBD1 (6 bases). V was shortened by 3 bases and J by 5 bases, with 8 bases between the two germline ends. This CDR3 region has 13 residues. The CDR3: CASSFRGHQPQHF. CDR3 coding DNA: TGTGCCAGCAGTTTCAGGGGCCATCAGCCCCAGCATTTT.

The V call is TRBV4-1, the J call TRBJ1-1; TRBD1 is a possible D gene (5 bases). Germline V gene sequence: CDR1 MGHRA, CDR2 YSYEKL. Trimming pared 3 bases from V and 1 base from J, leaving 9 bases between. The CDR3 contains 14 residues. CDR3 loop: CASSHVRENTEAFF. CDR3 sequence (DNA): TGCGCCAGCAGCCATGTCAGGGAGAACACTGAAGCTTTCTTT.

There are a few counts of this clonotype. The genes are TRBV7-2 and TRBJ2-3; D uncertain. This CDR3 spans 12 amino acids. Trimming pared 6 bases from V and 5 bases from J, leaving 9 bases between. Germline V gene lookup returns CDR1 SGHTA and CDR2 FQGNSA. The CDR3 DNA reads as TGTGCCAGCAGACCGGACGGAGATACGCAGTATTTT. Its translation is CASRPDGDTQYF. The full variable domain, with the rest looked up from reference TRBV7-2 and TRBJ2-3, is GAGVSQSPSNKVTEKGKDVELRCDPISGHTALYWYRQSLGQGLEFLIYFQGNSAPDKSGLPSDRFSAERTGGSVSTLTIQRTQQEDSAVYLCASRPDGDTQYFGPGTRLTVL.

This clonotype was observed a handful of times. This rearrangement joins TRBV5-1 to TRBJ2-7, with D possibly TRBD1 on 5 matching bases. Deletions cut 3 bases from V and 0 bases from J, with 7 bases between. The CDR3 runs to 13 residues. CDR1 is SGHRS and CDR2 is YFSETQ in the germline V gene. The CDR3 here is CASSSQGSYEQYF. CDR3 sequence (DNA): TGCGCCAGCAGCTCTCAGGGCTCCTACGAGCAGTACTTC.

This clonotype was seen many times. J is TRBJ2-5 and V is TRBV5-5; D gene uncertain. Deletions cut 0 bases from V and 5 bases from J, with 14 bases between. The germline V gene has CDR1 SGHKS and CDR2 YYEKEE (reference sequence). The CDR3 sequence is 15 residues long. The CDR3 region is CASSLGGFEAETQYF. The CDR3 DNA is TGTGCCAGCAGCTTGGGGGGTTTCGAAGCGGAGACCCAGTACTTC.

This clonotype occurred many times. The chain uses TRBV12-3 or TRBV12-4 and TRBJ1-1; perhaps TRBD1 as D (5 bases). CDR3 size: 14 residues. The V end was cut by 4 bases, the J end by 2 bases, with 11 bases between. In nucleotides, the CDR3 is TGTGCCAGCAGTTCCATGAGGGGCAACACTGAAGCTTTCTTT. Translated: CASSSMRGNTEAFF.

The sample holds a few counts of this clonotype. CDR3 in amino acids: CASSYERSDEAFF. The CDR3 DNA reads TGTGCCAGCAGTTACGAAAGGTCCGATGAAGCTTTCTTT. This rearrangement joins TRBV6-5 to TRBJ1-1; D gene uncertain. V lost 2 bases and J 7 bases, leaving 11 bases between the germline ends. From germline, CDR1 is MNHEY and CDR2 SVGAGI. CDR3 size: 13 residues.

This chain connects TRBV7-6 to TRBJ1-2; 7 nucleotides align to TRBD1. The CDR3 length is 13 residues. The junction had 2 bases not matched to a gene; V was cut back by 0 bases and J by 7 bases. Germline V gene data show CDR1 as SGHVS and CDR2 as FNYEAQ. CDR3 sequence reads: CASSLAQGGGYTF. DNA for the CDR3: TGTGCCAGCAGCTTAGCTCAGGGGGGTGGCTACACCTTC.

In this sample, this clonotype turned up a few times. V is TRBV19 and J is TRBJ2-5; no firm D call. The CDR3 is 16 residues long. Germline values: CDR1 LNHDA, CDR2 SQIVND (reference sequence). Trimming left V 3 bases short and J 4 bases short, with 18 bases between. Here the CDR3 reads CASSMTGYSAGETQYF. The CDR3 nucleotides are TGTGCCAGTAGTATGACCGGGTACAGCGCTGGAGAGACCCAGTACTTC. Filled out from reference TRBV19 and TRBJ2-5, the complete variable domain reads DGGITQSPKYLFRKEGQNVTLSCEQNLNHDAMYWYRQDPGQGLRLIYYSQIVNDFQKGDIAEGYSVSREKKESFPLTVTSAQKNPTAFYLCASSMTGYSAGETQYFGPGTRLLVL.

This clonotype has only a few counts. The chain combines TRBV5-1 with TRBJ1-1; 7 nucleotides match TRBD1. Germline CDR1 and CDR2: SGHRS and YFSETQ. Trimming at V came to 4 bases and at J to 6 bases, leaving 6 bases not matched to a gene. This CDR3 is built from 13 residues. CDR3 amino acids: CASSAQGISEAFF. The CDR3 DNA sequence: TGCGCCAGCAGCGCACAGGGGATCTCTGAAGCTTTCTTT. The full variable domain, in which reference TRBV5-1 and TRBJ1-1 provide the parts outside the CDR3, is KAGVTQTPRYLIKTRGQQVTLSCSPISGHRSVSWYQQTPGQGLQFLFEYFSETQRNKGNFPGRFSGRQFSNSRSEMNVSTLELGDSALYLCASSAQGISEAFFGQGTRLTVV.

This rearrangement joins TRBV6-4 to TRBJ2-3, with D unresolved. The CDR3 is 12 amino acids. V lost 9 bases, J lost 3 bases, and 10 bases lay in between. Germline CDR1 and CDR2: MRHNA and SNTAGT. In DNA form, the CDR3 reads TGTGCCAGTGCTGGACCGACAGATACGCAGTATTTT. This translates into CASAGPTDTQYF.

This clonotype has at least ten counts. V gene TRBV7-9 combines with J gene TRBJ1-1; tentatively, D is TRBD1 (6 bases). V was cut by 4 bases and J by 5 bases, with 20 bases left in between. The germline CDR1 and CDR2 sequences are SEHNR and FQNEAQ (reference sequence). The CDR3 loop spans 16 amino acids. The CDR3 loop is CASSSLGSQGRTEAFF. In DNA, the CDR3 is TGTGCCAGCAGCTCACTAGGGTCTCAGGGGCGTACTGAAGCTTTCTTT. Using reference TRBV7-9 and TRBJ1-1 for the parts outside the CDR3, the full variable domain is DTGVSQNPRHKITKRGQNVTFRCDPISEHNRLYWYRQTLGQGPEFLTYFQNEAQLEKSRLLSDRFSAERPKGSFSTLEIQRTEQGDSAMYLCASSSLGSQGRTEAFFGQGTRLTVV.

In this sample, this clonotype turned up many times. The CDR3 DNA reads TGCGCCAGCAGCATCGACAGGGGTGGGAATGAGCAGTTCTTC. This encodes CASSIDRGGNEQFF. The chain uses TRBV5-1 and TRBJ2-1, with 8 bases matching TRBD1. With V trimmed by 4 bases and J by 7 bases, 7 bases remained unmatched. Germline CDR1 is SGHRS and CDR2 is YFSETQ. This CDR3 has 14 amino acids.

V usage is TRBV7-2 and J usage is TRBJ2-4; D might be TRBD1 (5 bases). Trimming removed 2 bases from V and 1 base from J, with 6 bases in between. This CDR3 is 14 amino acids long. Germline V gene sequence: CDR1 SGHTA, CDR2 FQGNSA. CDR3 loop: CASSLSGAKNIQYF. In nucleotides, the CDR3 is TGTGCCAGCAGCTTATCAGGGGCCAAAAACATTCAGTACTTC.